The source of this T cell receptor (beta chain) is a study of T cells in Graves' hyperthyroidism and ophthalmopathy. Study-wide points: Model output signaled ophthalmopathy a median approximately 6.2 months ahead of onset.

In this sample, this clonotype turned up a few times. Its antigen is still unknown. The germline gives CDR1 SGDLS, CDR2 YYNGEE. The CDR3 contains 14 residues. Trimming shortened V by 4 bases and J by 1 base, and 11 bases separated the two germline ends. RNA transcripts gave rise to amplified TCR beta CDR3 regions. With the HTBI primer set, the TCR CDR3 went through a first round of RT-PCR. MiXCR, applied by TCRdb to the multiplex PCR reads, yields one record per CDR3 protein. This sample has under 400,000 distinct CDR3 sequences, with roughly a fifth found just once. V usage is TRBV9 and J usage is TRBJ1-1; D unresolved. This receptor was identified in a woman in her 50s with Graves' hyperthyroidism. The sequencing sample was made of blood. CDR3 DNA: TGTGCCAGCAGCCCACGACCGAAGAACACTGAAGCTTTCTTT. Translating it yields CASSPRPKNTEAFF.